Listed below are T cell receptor beta chains from one sample, sequenced in a study of blood T cell repertoires in COVID-19. Some clones are missing from TCRdb's copy, which holds only in-frame ones; the method was immunoSEQ multiplex PCR. The table lists 70,000 to 95,000 clones, around 92% of them singletons, with roughly 6.4% in the top ten. Sequenced material: peripheral blood. These receptors were obtained from a woman between 55 and 75 years old with active COVID-19. Both conserved end residues are trimmed from each CDR3. Fields, in order: J gene, clone size, V gene, CDR3 protein. Clone sizes are given selectively: once, few, many, or a class where the clone is expanded.

j_call: TRBJ1-2; clone_size: -; v_call: TRBV4-3; cdr3_aa: ASSQLTGSGYT
j_call: TRBJ2-7; clone_size: once; v_call: TRBV6-5; cdr3_aa: ASRDTGSGEQY
j_call: TRBJ2-7; clone_size: -; v_call: TRBV28; cdr3_aa: ASSLTVWVDEQY
j_call: TRBJ2-1; clone_size: -; v_call: TRBV19; cdr3_aa: ASSITRTGSSNEQF
j_call: TRBJ2-3; clone_size: -; v_call: TRBV7-3; cdr3_aa: ASSHGLEGDTQY
j_call: TRBJ1-4; clone_size: once; v_call: TRBV30; cdr3_aa: AWNGGGGNEKLF
j_call: TRBJ1-6; clone_size: -; v_call: TRBV3-1/TRBV3-2; cdr3_aa: ASSQVAAYNSPLH
j_call: TRBJ2-1; clone_size: -; v_call: TRBV28; cdr3_aa: ASSQTSGGRSTQF
j_call: TRBJ2-3; clone_size: -; v_call: TRBV5-8; cdr3_aa: ASSQGQGGADTQY
j_call: TRBJ2-5; clone_size: -; v_call: TRBV28; cdr3_aa: ASSIRARGGLETQY
j_call: TRBJ2-3; clone_size: -; v_call: TRBV19; cdr3_aa: ASTLLGGDTDTQY
j_call: TRBJ2-3; clone_size: -; v_call: TRBV11-3; cdr3_aa: ASSHRLAGGADTQY
j_call: TRBJ2-7; clone_size: -; v_call: TRBV10-3; cdr3_aa: AISPGTSVTGEQY
j_call: TRBJ1-1; clone_size: -; v_call: TRBV14; cdr3_aa: ASSQDFGGTEAF
j_call: TRBJ2-7; clone_size: -; v_call: TRBV9; cdr3_aa: ASSSTATAYEQY
j_call: TRBJ1-2; clone_size: -; v_call: TRBV6-1; cdr3_aa: ASSESGGGTQGYT
j_call: TRBJ1-2; clone_size: -; v_call: TRBV28; cdr3_aa: ASSSGRTGGLGYT
j_call: TRBJ1-2; clone_size: -; v_call: TRBV10-2; cdr3_aa: ASIRTGSNYGYT
j_call: TRBJ1-1; clone_size: -; v_call: TRBV29-1; cdr3_aa: SVEGTGGLEAF
j_call: TRBJ2-3; clone_size: few; v_call: TRBV2; cdr3_aa: ASSQGLTDTQY
j_call: TRBJ1-1; clone_size: -; v_call: TRBV11-3; cdr3_aa: ASSYQGVKMATEAF
j_call: TRBJ2-2; clone_size: -; v_call: TRBV28; cdr3_aa: ASTTLWHTGELF
j_call: TRBJ2-7; clone_size: -; v_call: TRBV19; cdr3_aa: ASSIPGQGREQY
j_call: TRBJ1-6; clone_size: once; v_call: TRBV7-8; cdr3_aa: ASSLTANNSPLH
j_call: TRBJ2-7; clone_size: -; v_call: TRBV28; cdr3_aa: ASSSAGNSYEQY
j_call: TRBJ2-1; clone_size: -; v_call: TRBV7-3; cdr3_aa: ASSLQRESNEQF
j_call: TRBJ2-3; clone_size: -; v_call: TRBV30; cdr3_aa: AWKAGFGSAGVADTQY
j_call: TRBJ1-2; clone_size: -; v_call: TRBV5-1; cdr3_aa: ASSSGFFNYGYT
j_call: TRBJ2-1; clone_size: -; v_call: TRBV11-3; cdr3_aa: ASSLRQTVGYNEQF
j_call: TRBJ1-1; clone_size: once; v_call: TRBV5-1; cdr3_aa: ASSLTGETRTEAF
j_call: TRBJ1-4; clone_size: -; v_call: TRBV14; cdr3_aa: ASSHSPRGQKLF
j_call: TRBJ1-2; clone_size: -; v_call: TRBV30; cdr3_aa: AWRRGQGYYGYT
j_call: TRBJ1-1; clone_size: -; v_call: TRBV19; cdr3_aa: ASSMSGGSAF
j_call: TRBJ2-7; clone_size: -; v_call: TRBV12-3/TRBV12-4; cdr3_aa: ASRRDQEEQY
j_call: TRBJ2-1; clone_size: few; v_call: TRBV2; cdr3_aa: ASTPGGGQLYNEQF
j_call: TRBJ1-6; clone_size: -; v_call: TRBV7-2; cdr3_aa: ASSPSTGFNSPLH
j_call: TRBJ1-4; clone_size: -; v_call: TRBV28; cdr3_aa: ASSPPAGENEKLF
j_call: TRBJ1-5; clone_size: -; v_call: TRBV19; cdr3_aa: ASSVQGTDSNQPQH
j_call: TRBJ2-7; clone_size: -; v_call: TRBV29-1; cdr3_aa: SVATGGLEQY